A selection of T cell receptor beta chains follows, all from one sample in a study of response to subunit inactivated influenza vaccine. TCRdb reprocessed the RT-PCR reads with MiXCR, giving one entry per CDR3 protein. This table holds 300,000 to 350,000 distinct CDR3 sequences, about 20% found once. Sequencing used PBMCs from blood, obtained less than 22 months after vaccination. These receptors all stem from a man between 45 and 75 years old who received an inactivated influenza vaccine. CDR3s include the opening cysteine and the closing phenylalanine or tryptophan.

v_call: TRBV6-2/TRBV6-3
cdr3_length: 15
cdr3_aa: CASSPRDPEDYEQYF

v_call: TRBV5-1
cdr3_length: 16
cdr3_aa: CASRPQAAPTNSRLHF

v_call: TRBV7-8
cdr3_length: 12
cdr3_aa: CASSLGGAGYTF

v_call: TRBV20-1
cdr3_length: 11
cdr3_aa: CTLSQGEGYTF

v_call: TRBV11-1
cdr3_length: 21
cdr3_aa: CASSPLSRTGLIHHNTGELFF

v_call: TRBV20-1
cdr3_length: 13
cdr3_aa: CSAIRQYPYGYTF

v_call: TRBV7-2
cdr3_length: 16
cdr3_aa: CASSPHAQGANTEAFF

v_call: TRBV7-2
cdr3_length: 15
cdr3_aa: CASSFSFGQGDGYTF

v_call: TRBV7-2
cdr3_length: 14
cdr3_aa: CASSPVGGDNEAFF

v_call: TRBV10-2
cdr3_length: 14
cdr3_aa: CASSDGQNTGELFF

v_call: TRBV20-1
cdr3_length: 14
cdr3_aa: CSAQTSGGTDTQYF

v_call: TRBV12-2
cdr3_length: 12
cdr3_aa: CASRKGCQPQHF

v_call: TRBV20-1
cdr3_length: 13
cdr3_aa: CSARDSRGTEAFF

v_call: TRBV3-1
cdr3_length: 15
cdr3_aa: CASSQGGTANTQQFF

v_call: TRBV6-5
cdr3_length: 15
cdr3_aa: CASSWTGGSNQAQHF

v_call: TRBV7-9
cdr3_length: 12
cdr3_aa: CASSRTAPEQFF

v_call: TRBV6-1
cdr3_length: 17
cdr3_aa: CASSHGAWQGLTGELFF

v_call: TRBV5-8
cdr3_length: 10
cdr3_aa: CASSLVGYTF

v_call: TRBV6-5
cdr3_length: 16
cdr3_aa: CASSYSKWALSYEQYF

v_call: TRBV7-2
cdr3_length: 15
cdr3_aa: CASSLAADSNSPLHF

v_call: TRBV6-1
cdr3_length: 13
cdr3_aa: CATGDRNTGELFF

v_call: TRBV9
cdr3_length: 15
cdr3_aa: CASSNRALGIGEQYF

v_call: TRBV5-1
cdr3_length: 15
cdr3_aa: CASSFQGAAPDGYTF

v_call: TRBV20-1
cdr3_length: 16
cdr3_aa: CSARDLPRTNTGELFF

v_call: TRBV6-5
cdr3_length: 16
cdr3_aa: CASSYSGLSGANVLTF

v_call: TRBV5-4
cdr3_length: 12
cdr3_aa: CASSGPGIGAFF

v_call: TRBV29-1
cdr3_length: 14
cdr3_aa: CSVVLGGDGQPQHF

v_call: TRBV3-1
cdr3_length: 13
cdr3_aa: CASSHPINTEAFF

v_call: TRBV5-1
cdr3_length: 14
cdr3_aa: CASSLGGENYGYTF

v_call: TRBV6-2/TRBV6-3
cdr3_length: 14
cdr3_aa: CASRRTGSSTEAFF

v_call: TRBV7-3
cdr3_length: 13
cdr3_aa: CASSSQNNSPLHF

v_call: TRBV29-1
cdr3_length: 14
cdr3_aa: CSVERATGADTQYF

v_call: TRBV4-1
cdr3_length: 15
cdr3_aa: CASSLKNEEPYGYTF

v_call: TRBV4-3
cdr3_length: 20
cdr3_aa: CASSQDQSGRRYCPSYEQYF

v_call: TRBV7-2
cdr3_length: 16
cdr3_aa: CASSLGVLAGAETQYF

v_call: TRBV4-1
cdr3_length: 13
cdr3_aa: CASSQWGGYEQFF

v_call: TRBV7-3
cdr3_length: 14
cdr3_aa: CASSRGAGPNEQFF